This TCR beta chain appears in the sequencing data of a study of Ad26.COV2.S vaccination and SARS-CoV-2 variants (dated by TCRdb to the early 2020s). For context, the study as a whole: TCRbeta repertoire sequencing served as the tool for gauging how specific and how broad the SARS-CoV-2-reactive T cell receptors were following Ad26.COV2.S vaccination. The TCR-sequenced set comprised approximately 32 samples: about 19 Ad26.COV2.S vaccine recipients, 5 placebo recipients and 8 SARS-CoV-2 convalescent individuals. What the research found in general, with its limitations: Vaccine and placebo recipients had comparable non-spike TCR breadth, which fits with the vaccine containing only spike. The authors noted that the TCR breadth and depth analyses may have underestimated total T cell responses. After vaccination, spike-specific CD8+ and CD4+ T cell responses were reported to show substantial breadth. Ad26.COV2.S recipients had higher spike-specific TCR breadth than placebo recipients (P = 0.0014).

Worth noting for this clone: Its antigen is not yet known. No much larger clone exists at a distance of one base, and base qualities are not known.

Reading the label with the study, this specimen's time point is: individuals recovered from natural SARS-CoV-2 infection. TCRbeta CDR3 regions were sequenced with the immunoSEQ Assay. After extraction, genomic DNA underwent amplification by bias-controlled multiplex PCR, followed by high-throughput sequencing. For the original study's pipeline: To quantify the absolute abundance of every unique TCRbeta CDR3 region, sequences were collapsed and filtered. T cell fraction was estimated by normalization of TCRbeta template counts to usable DNA, with usable DNA being measured through amplification of reference genes present in all nucleated cells. Repertoire TCRs were annotated as SARS-CoV-2-specific when V gene, CDR3 amino acid sequence and J gene were exactly matched to a known reactive TCR set. MIRA supplied the reference SARS-CoV-2 TCR set, which was filtered for enrichment in COVID-19-positive ImmuneCODE repertoires so that public or cross-reactive TCRs were removed. Using the MIRA antigens, annotated TCRs were further analysed by specific ORF or by position within an ORF. Depth was the summed frequency of annotated unique rearrangements, while breadth was defined as annotated unique rearrangements over total unique productive rearrangements. Two-sided Wilcoxon rank-sum tests were applied when comparing TCR breadth between groups. Drawn from immuneACCESS, this table holds only the in-frame rearrangements with V and J called that TCRdb kept. Clones are partly lost; checked studies trace under half to an unresolved V gene and leave the rest unexplained. V and J calls and clone size are as listed in that table; D and trimming were resolved from the DNA. A total of 150,000 to 200,000 clones appear in this sample, around nine tenths of them only once. 5.5% to 6% of the sample rests with the top ten.

The germline ends are 17 bases apart after V is trimmed by 5 bases and J by 1 base. Measured from the cysteine to the phenylalanine, the CDR3 is 16 residues long. The sequence is cut down to CDR3 DNA, 48 bases in frame from base 1. Based on the germline V gene (reference sequence), the CDR1 and CDR2 sequences are SEHNR and FQNEAQ. This sample comprised peripheral blood, obtained after recovery from COVID-19. This receptor was taken from a human donor who had recovered from COVID-19. This receptor chain uses TRBV7-9 and TRBJ1-1; the D gene is perhaps TRBD1, on 5 matching bases. The CDR3 protein sequence reads: CASSLIGAGKNTEAFF. The nucleotides are TGTGCCAGCAGCCTTATTGGGGCAGGGAAGAACACTGAAGCTTTCTTT.